These 7 T cell receptor beta chains came from one sample sequenced in a study of T cell responses to AZD1222 COVID-19 vaccine. The data were produced by immunoSEQ multiplex PCR, yet TCRdb's version contains in-frame clones alone and is incomplete. The sample has about 92,000 clones; approximately 91% are singletons. The sample consisted of peripheral blood, taken on day 0 of AZD1222 vaccination. The receptors shown here come from an adult in good health.

This chain uses TRBV7-8 with TRBJ2-3, with 11 bases fitting TRBD2. In germline, CDR1 is SGHVS, CDR2 FQNEAQ. The CDR3 sequence is 18 residues long. V lost 0 bases and J lost 2; bases outside the gene matches: 7. CDR3 loop: CASSLARLAGPNTDTQYF. The CDR3 DNA reads TGTGCCAGCAGCTTAGCCCGACTAGCGGGGCCTAACACAGATACGCAGTATTTT.

This clone was detected only a few times. The rearrangement joins TRBV5-1 to TRBJ2-1; 7 bases match TRBD2. CDR1 and CDR2 (germline): SGHRS, YFSETQ. This CDR3 comprises 14 residues. Trimming removed 4 bases from V and 14 bases from J; junction bases left unmatched: 15. CDR3 coding DNA: TGCGCCAGCAGCCTCGGACTAGTTGGTACGTTGGAGTTCTTC. The encoded protein is CASSLGLVGTLEFF.

The chain couples TRBV3-1 (or the pseudogene TRBV3-2) to TRBJ1-5; D gene unclear. Trimming took 3 bases from V and 1 from J, leaving 7 bases between them. CDR1 is LGHDT and CDR2 is YNNKEL in the germline V gene (reference sequence). The CDR3 has 14 residues. The DNA of the CDR3 is TGTGCCAGCAGCCAGGGAATGAGCAATCAGCCCCAGCATTTT. Protein product: CASSQGMSNQPQHF.

The J gene is TRBJ1-4, the V gene TRBV27, with D unresolved. This CDR3 has 13 residues. The V gene lost 10 bases and the J gene lost 5 bases, with 14 bases spanning the gap. Germline CDR1 and CDR2: MNHEY and SMNVEV (reference sequence). The CDR3 DNA reads as TGTGCCACCTCTGGACGGATCAATGAAAAACTGTTTTTT. The encoded protein is CATSGRINEKLFF.

The chain combines TRBV7-9 with TRBJ1-4; D is unresolved. The CDR3 is made up of 14 amino acids. From germline, CDR1 is SEHNR and CDR2 FQNEAQ (reference sequence). Trimming took off 3 bases at V and 4 bases at J, with 9 bases between the two ends. The CDR3 DNA reads TGTGCCAGCAGCTTCGGGTTGGGTAATGAAAAACTGTTTTTT. This sequence encodes CASSFGLGNEKLFF. The complete variable domain, with remaining parts taken from reference TRBV7-9 and TRBJ1-4, reads DTGVSQNPRHKITKRGQNVTFRCDPISEHNRLYWYRQTLGQGPEFLTYFQNEAQLEKSRLLSDRFSAERPKGSFSTLEIQRTEQGDSAMYLCASSFGLGNEKLFFGSGTQLSVL.

The chain combines TRBV18 with TRBJ1-2; no clear D gene. This CDR3 comprises 13 residues. V was trimmed by 3 bases and J by 6 bases, leaving 11 bases between them. Germline-derived CDR1 and CDR2 are KGHSH and LQKENI. The DNA of the CDR3 is TGTGCCAGCTCACCTGGGGAGCTGCATGGCTACACCTTC. Translating gives CASSPGELHGYTF.

V gene TRBV6-1 combines with J gene TRBJ2-1; possibly TRBD2 for D (7 bases). Trimming removed 7 bases from V and 9 bases from J, with 19 bases in between. CDR1 and CDR2 (germline): MNHNS, SASEGT. This CDR3 region has 14 residues. CDR3 bases: TGTGCCAGCATCTGGGGGGGCCCTGAGGGTGAGCAGTTCTTC. This sequence encodes CASIWGGPEGEQFF.